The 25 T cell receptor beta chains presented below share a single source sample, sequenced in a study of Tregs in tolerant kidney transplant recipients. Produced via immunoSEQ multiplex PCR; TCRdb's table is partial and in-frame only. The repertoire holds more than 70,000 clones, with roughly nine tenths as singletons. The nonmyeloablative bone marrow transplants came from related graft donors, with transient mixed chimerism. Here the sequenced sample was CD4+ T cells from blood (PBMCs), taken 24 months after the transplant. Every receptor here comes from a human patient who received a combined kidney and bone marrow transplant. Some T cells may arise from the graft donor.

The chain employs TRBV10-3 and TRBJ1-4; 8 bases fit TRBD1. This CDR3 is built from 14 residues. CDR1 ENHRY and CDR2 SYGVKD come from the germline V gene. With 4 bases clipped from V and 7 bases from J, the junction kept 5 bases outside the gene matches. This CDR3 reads CAISADRESEKLFF. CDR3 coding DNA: TGTGCCATCAGTGCGGACAGGGAGAGTGAAAAACTGTTTTTT.

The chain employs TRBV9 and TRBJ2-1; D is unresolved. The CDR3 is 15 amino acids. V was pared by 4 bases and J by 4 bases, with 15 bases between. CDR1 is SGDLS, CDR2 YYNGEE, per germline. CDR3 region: CASSSTQTVYNEQFF. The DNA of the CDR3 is TGTGCCAGCAGCTCCACTCAGACTGTTTACAATGAGCAGTTCTTC.

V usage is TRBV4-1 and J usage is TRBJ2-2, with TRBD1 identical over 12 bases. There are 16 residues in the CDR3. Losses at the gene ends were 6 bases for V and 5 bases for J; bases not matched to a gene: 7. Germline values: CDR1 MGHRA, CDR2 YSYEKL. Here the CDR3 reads CASRGDRGRETGELFF. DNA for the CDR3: TGCGCCAGCAGAGGGGACAGGGGGCGCGAGACCGGGGAGCTGTTTTTT.

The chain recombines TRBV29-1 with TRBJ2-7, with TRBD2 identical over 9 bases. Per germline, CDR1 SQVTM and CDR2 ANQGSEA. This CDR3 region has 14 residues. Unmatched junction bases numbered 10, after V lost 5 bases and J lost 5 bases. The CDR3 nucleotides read TGCAGCGTTTGTTTGGCGGGAGGGCCCCACGAGCAGTACTTC. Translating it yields CSVCLAGGPHEQYF.

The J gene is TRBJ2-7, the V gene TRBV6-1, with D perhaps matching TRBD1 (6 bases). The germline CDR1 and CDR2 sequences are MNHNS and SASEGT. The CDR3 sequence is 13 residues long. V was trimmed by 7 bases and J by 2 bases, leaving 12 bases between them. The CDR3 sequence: CASMVRGAYEQYF. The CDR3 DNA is TGTGCCAGCATGGTCAGGGGTGCCTACGAGCAGTACTTC.

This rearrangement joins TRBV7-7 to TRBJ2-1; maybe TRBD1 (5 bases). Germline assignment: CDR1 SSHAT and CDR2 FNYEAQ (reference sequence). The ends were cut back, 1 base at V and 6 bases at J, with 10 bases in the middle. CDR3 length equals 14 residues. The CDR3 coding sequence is TGTGCCAGCAGCTTAGGGGCAGGGTTCAATGAGCAGTTCTTC. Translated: CASSLGAGFNEQFF.

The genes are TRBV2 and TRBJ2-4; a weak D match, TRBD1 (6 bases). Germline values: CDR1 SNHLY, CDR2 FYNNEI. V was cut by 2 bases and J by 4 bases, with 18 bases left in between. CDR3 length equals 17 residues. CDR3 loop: CASSERQFDRSKNIQYF. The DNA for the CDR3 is TGTGCCAGCAGTGAACGCCAATTCGACAGGAGTAAAAACATTCAGTACTTC.

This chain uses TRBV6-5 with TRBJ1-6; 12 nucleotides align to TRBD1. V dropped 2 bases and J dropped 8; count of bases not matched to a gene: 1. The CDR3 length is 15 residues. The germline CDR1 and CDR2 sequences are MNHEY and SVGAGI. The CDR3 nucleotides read TGTGCCAGCAGTTACCGGGACAGGGGGCATTCACCCCTCCACTTT. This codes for CASSYRDRGHSPLHF.

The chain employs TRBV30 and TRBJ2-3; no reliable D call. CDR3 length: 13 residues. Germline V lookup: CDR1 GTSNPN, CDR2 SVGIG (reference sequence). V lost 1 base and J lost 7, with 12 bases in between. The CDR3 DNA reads TGTGCCTGGAGTGATCTAAACTCAAATACGCAGTATTTT. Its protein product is CAWSDLNSNTQYF.

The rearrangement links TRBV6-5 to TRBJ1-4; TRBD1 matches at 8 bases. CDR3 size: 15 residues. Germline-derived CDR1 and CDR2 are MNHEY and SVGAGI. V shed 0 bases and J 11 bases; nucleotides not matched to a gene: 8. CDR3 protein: CASSYSRTGLSKLFF. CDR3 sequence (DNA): TGTGCCAGCAGTTACTCGCGGACAGGGCTTAGTAAACTGTTTTTT.

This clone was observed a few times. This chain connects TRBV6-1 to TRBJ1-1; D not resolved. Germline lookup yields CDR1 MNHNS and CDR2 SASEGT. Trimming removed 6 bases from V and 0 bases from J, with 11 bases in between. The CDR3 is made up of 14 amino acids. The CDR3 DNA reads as TGTGCCAGCAGAGAGGGATCTATGAACACTGAAGCTTTCTTT. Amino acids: CASREGSMNTEAFF.

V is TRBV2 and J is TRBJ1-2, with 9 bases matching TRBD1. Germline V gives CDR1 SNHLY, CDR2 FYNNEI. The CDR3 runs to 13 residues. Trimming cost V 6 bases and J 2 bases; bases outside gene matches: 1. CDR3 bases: TGTGCCAGCAGCGGACAGGGGAACTATGGCTACACCTTC. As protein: CASSGQGNYGYTF.

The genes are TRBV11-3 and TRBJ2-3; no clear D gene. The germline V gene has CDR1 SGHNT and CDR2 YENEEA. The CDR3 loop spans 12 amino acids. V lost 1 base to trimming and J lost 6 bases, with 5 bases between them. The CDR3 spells CASSLGEDTQYF. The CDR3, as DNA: TGTGCCAGCAGCTTAGGCGAGGATACGCAGTATTTT.

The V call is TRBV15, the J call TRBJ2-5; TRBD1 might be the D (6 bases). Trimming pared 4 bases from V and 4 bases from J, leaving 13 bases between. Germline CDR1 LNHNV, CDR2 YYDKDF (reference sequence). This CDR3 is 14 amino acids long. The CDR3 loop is CATSNRDVGETQYF. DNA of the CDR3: TGTGCCACCAGCAACAGGGATGTAGGAGAGACCCAGTACTTC.

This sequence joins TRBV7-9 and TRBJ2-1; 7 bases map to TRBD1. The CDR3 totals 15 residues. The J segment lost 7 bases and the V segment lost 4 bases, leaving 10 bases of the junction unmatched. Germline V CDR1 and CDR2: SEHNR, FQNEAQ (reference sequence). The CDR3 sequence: CASSWYRGRVNEQFF. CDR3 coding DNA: TGTGCCAGCAGCTGGTACAGGGGTCGGGTTAATGAGCAGTTCTTC. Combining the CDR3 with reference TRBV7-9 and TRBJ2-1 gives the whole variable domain DTGVSQNPRHKITKRGQNVTFRCDPISEHNRLYWYRQTLGQGPEFLTYFQNEAQLEKSRLLSDRFSAERPKGSFSTLEIQRTEQGDSAMYLCASSWYRGRVNEQFFGPGTRLTVL.

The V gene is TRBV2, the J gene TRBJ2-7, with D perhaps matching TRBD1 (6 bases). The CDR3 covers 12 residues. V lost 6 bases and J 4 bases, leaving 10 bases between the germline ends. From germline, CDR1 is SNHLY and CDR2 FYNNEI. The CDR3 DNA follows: TGTGCCAGCAGGACCCAGGGGTACGAGCAGTACTTC. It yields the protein CASRTQGYEQYF. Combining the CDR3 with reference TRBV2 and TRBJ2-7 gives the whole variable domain EPEVTQTPSHQVTQMGQEVILRCVPISNHLYFYWYRQILGQKVEFLVSFYNNEISEKSEIFDDQFSVERPDGSNFTLKIRSTKLEDSAMYFCASRTQGYEQYFGPGTRLTVT.

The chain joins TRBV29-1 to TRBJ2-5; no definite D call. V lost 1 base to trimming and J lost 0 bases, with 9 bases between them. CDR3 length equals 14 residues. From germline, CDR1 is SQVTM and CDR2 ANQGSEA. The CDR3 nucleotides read TGCAGCGTTGAAGTAGATAGATACCAAGAGACCCAGTACTTC. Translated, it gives CSVEVDRYQETQYF.

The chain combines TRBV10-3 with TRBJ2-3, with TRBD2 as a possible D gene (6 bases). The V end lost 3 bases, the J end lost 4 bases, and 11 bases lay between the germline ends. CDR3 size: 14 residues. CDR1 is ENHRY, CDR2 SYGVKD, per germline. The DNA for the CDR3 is TGTGCCATCAGTGACCCTTCGGGGGCAGATACGCAGTATTTT. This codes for CAISDPSGADTQYF.

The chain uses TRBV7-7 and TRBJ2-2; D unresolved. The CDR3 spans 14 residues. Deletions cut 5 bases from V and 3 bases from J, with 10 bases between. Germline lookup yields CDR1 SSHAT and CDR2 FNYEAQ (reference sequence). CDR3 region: CASSLQPDTGELFF. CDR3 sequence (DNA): TGTGCCAGCAGCCTTCAACCGGACACCGGGGAGCTGTTTTTT.

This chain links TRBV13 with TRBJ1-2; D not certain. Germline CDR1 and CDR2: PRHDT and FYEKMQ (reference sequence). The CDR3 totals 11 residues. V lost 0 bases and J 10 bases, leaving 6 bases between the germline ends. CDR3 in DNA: TGTGCCAGCAGCTTAGGCAGTTTCTACACCTTC. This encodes CASSLGSFYTF.

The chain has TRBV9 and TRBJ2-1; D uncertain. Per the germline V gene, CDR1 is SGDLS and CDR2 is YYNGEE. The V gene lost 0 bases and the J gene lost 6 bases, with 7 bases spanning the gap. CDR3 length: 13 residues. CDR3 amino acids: CASSVASLNEQFF. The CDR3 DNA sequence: TGTGCCAGCAGCGTAGCCAGTCTCAATGAGCAGTTCTTC.

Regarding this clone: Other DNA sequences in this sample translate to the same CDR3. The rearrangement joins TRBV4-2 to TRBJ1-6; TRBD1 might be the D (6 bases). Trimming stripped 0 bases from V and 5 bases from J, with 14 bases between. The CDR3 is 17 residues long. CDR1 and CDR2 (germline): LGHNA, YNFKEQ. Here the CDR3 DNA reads TGTGCCAGCAGCCAAGATCTAAGGGGGAGGGATAATTCACCCCTCCACTTT. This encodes CASSQDLRGRDNSPLHF.

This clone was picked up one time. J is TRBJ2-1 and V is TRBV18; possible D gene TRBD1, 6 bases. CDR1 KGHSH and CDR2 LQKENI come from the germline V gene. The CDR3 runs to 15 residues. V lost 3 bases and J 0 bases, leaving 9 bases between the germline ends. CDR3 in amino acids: CASSPQGSSYNEQFF. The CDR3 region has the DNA TGTGCCAGCTCACCTCAGGGGAGCTCCTACAATGAGCAGTTCTTC.

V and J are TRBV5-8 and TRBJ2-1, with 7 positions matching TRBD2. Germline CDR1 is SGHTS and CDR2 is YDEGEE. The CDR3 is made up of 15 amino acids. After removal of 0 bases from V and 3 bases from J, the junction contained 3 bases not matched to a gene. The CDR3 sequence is CASSLEGGGYNEQFF. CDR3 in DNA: TGTGCCAGCAGCTTGGAGGGCGGGGGCTACAATGAGCAGTTCTTC. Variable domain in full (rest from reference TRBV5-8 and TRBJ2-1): EAGVTQSPTHLIKTRGQQATLRCSPISGHTSVYWYQQALGLGLQFLLWYDEGEERNRGNFPPRFSGRQFPNYSSELNVNALELEDSALYLCASSLEGGGYNEQFFGPGTRLTVL.

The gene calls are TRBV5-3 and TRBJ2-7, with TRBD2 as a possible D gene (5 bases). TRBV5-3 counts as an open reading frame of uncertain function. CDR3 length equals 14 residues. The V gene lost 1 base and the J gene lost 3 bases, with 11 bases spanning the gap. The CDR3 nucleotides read TGTGCCAGAAGCTTGCAACTAGAGAGCTACGAGCAGTACTTC. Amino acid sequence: CARSLQLESYEQYF.